Described below is a single TCR beta chain sequence and its context. Its antigen remains unidentified. Trimming removed 1 base at V and 2 bases at J, with 11 bases between. The germline CDR1 and CDR2 sequences are SQVTM and ANQGSEA. This CDR3 comprises 14 residues. This specimen comes from a study of cytomegalovirus exposure and HLA in healthy donors. The PCR contained 60 Vbeta and 13 Jbeta primers. TCRdb's copy holds only in-frame clones and misses some; the assay was immunoSEQ multiplex PCR. The table shows approximately 160,000 clones, with 80% to 90% occurring only once. Study-level results: One later analysis reportedly identified an Asian-associated ancestry cluster that showed fewer N-insertions than the 666-donor mean. A likely sequencing artifact accounted for one observed cluster of highly shared sequence variants.

The sample consisted of PBMCs. V gene TRBV29-1 combines with J gene TRBJ1-2; no clear D. The origin of this receptor is a woman between 18 and 29 years old in good health and CMV-seronegative. The CDR3 reads CSVEVRGYNYGYTF. The CDR3 bases are TGCAGCGTTGAAGTTCGGGGATACAACTATGGCTACACCTTC.